This T cell receptor (beta chain) is from a study of shared T cell receptors in the human thymus. Concerning this clone itself: The sample carries other DNA sequences with the same CDR3.

TCRdb's table, derived via immunoSEQ multiplex PCR, lists solely in-frame clones and lacks some. The data contain 550,000 to 800,000 clones, roughly 88% of them seen just once; the ten biggest clones take up roughly 0.01%. The sample also formed part of further work on human thymus T cells. That work states: In corrective heart surgery, resections were taken, and these provided the thymus tissue. Across thymic and blood repertoires, the usage of V and J genes appeared to be biased. Reports from related research described highly overlapping thymic repertoires among unrelated individuals.

The TCR comes from a girl in the first two years of life with a congenital heart defect. The sequencing input was thymocytes.

The CDR3 bases are TGTGCCACCCCGAGGGGGGCCAACGTCCTGACTTTC. Protein: CATPRGANVLTF. This sequence joins TRBV7-2 and TRBJ2-6, with D uncertain. Germline CDR1 SGHTA, CDR2 FQGNSA. V dropped 10 bases and J dropped 4 bases, with 8 bases sitting between them. The CDR3 totals 12 residues.